The clone carrying this T cell receptor (beta chain) occurred a few times. The data originate from a study of blood T cell repertoires in COVID-19. Study summary: Samples representing acute and convalescent COVID-19 were sourced from the United States, Italy and Spain. T cells, B-cell-depleted T cells, or PBMCs supplied cDNA or gDNA.

In the original processing: The authors estimated nucleated cell counts from reference gene primer amplification. Repertoires were generated with immunoSEQ multiplex PCR, while TCRdb's copy carries only in-frame clones and drops some. Clonal size and the V and J genes are those of that table, whereas D and trimming came from the DNA. This table holds 150,000 to 200,000 clones, more than 80% found once. CDR1 and CDR2 from the germline V gene are KGHSH and LQKENI. V lost 2 bases to trimming and J lost 5 bases, with 12 bases between them. CDR3 length: 15 amino acids. The sample comprised peripheral blood. This TCR came from a woman of 80 years or more with COVID-19, enrolled during active disease. This chain links TRBV18 with TRBJ1-4; D is unresolved. CDR3 in DNA: TGTGCCAGCTCACCAGCCCCCCTGGCCAATGAAAAACTGTTTTTT. It yields the protein CASSPAPLANEKLFF. Full variable domain (rest looked up from reference TRBV18 and TRBJ1-4): NAGVMQNPRHLVRRRGQEARLRCSPMKGHSHVYWYRQLPEEGLKFMVYLQKENIIDESGMPKERFSAEFPKEGPSILRIQQVVRGDSAAYFCASSPAPLANEKLFFGSGTQLSVL.